This section outlines one T cell receptor beta chain sequence together with its context. Its matching antigen is unknown. Here immunoSEQ multiplex PCR was the method, and the copy in TCRdb shows in-frame clones only, minus some. This sample has about 57,000 clones, with 86% found just once. This specimen comes from a study of T cell responses to AZD1222 COVID-19 vaccine. Overall study results and limits: Repertoires were sampled only after the peak T cell response. Vaccine-associated CD4 TCRs spanned spike, dominant at 160-218 and 743-854. In a largely white British group with more females than males, clonal diversity was possibly underestimated. Baseline serostatus was positive in only a handful of AZD1222 recipients.

CDR1 LNHDA and CDR2 SQIVND come from the germline V gene (reference sequence). The CDR3 extends over 18 amino acids. V gave up 4 bases and J gave up 2 bases; unmatched junction bases: 9. The sequence derives from an adult in good health. The chain joins TRBV19 to TRBJ2-1; TRBD2 aligns across 12 bases. Specimen: peripheral blood, collected on day 0 of AZD1222 vaccination. The CDR3 is CASSTLAGGPRAYNEQFF. In DNA, the CDR3 is TGTGCCAGTAGTACTCTAGCGGGAGGGCCTCGGGCCTACAATGAGCAGTTCTTC.